This TCR beta chain was recovered during a study of cytomegalovirus exposure and HLA in healthy donors. General observations from the study: Roughly uniform depth of sequencing across donors was assumed in presence/absence analyses. Most TCRs appeared rarely, but some public TCRs recurred in many donors.

The primer mix had 60 Vbeta and 13 Jbeta primers. The repertoire was sequenced with immunoSEQ multiplex PCR; TCRdb's copy has only in-frame clones and lacks some. The data show 90,000 to 110,000 clones, with under 85% seen just once and around 8.6% held by the top ten. Concerning this clone itself: The antigen is not known.

Input material: PBMCs. The source of this sequence is a woman aged 40-49 years in good health and CMV-seropositive.

CDR3 sequence (DNA): TGTGCCAGCAGCTTAGGAGCCGTGGGGGCGGGAGGGGACAATGAGCAGTTCTTC. As protein: CASSLGAVGAGGDNEQFF. This chain uses TRBV11-3 with TRBJ2-1, with 9 bases matching TRBD2. J was trimmed by 5 bases and V by 1 base; bases with no gene match: 12. Germline values: CDR1 SGHNT, CDR2 YENEEA. The CDR3 contains 18 residues.